The sequence of this T cell receptor (beta chain) was determined in a study of response to subunit inactivated influenza vaccine. Via MiXCR, TCRdb re-called the RT-PCR reads, giving one row per CDR3 protein. The repertoire includes around 520,000 distinct CDR3 sequences, 25% of them detected once, and approximately 1.9% sits in the top ten. This clonotype was seen many times. The antigen is undetermined. The study's findings and limits: That few new T cells are recruited by each seasonal influenza vaccination was the authors' suggestion.

Sequenced here: CD4+ T cells sorted from PBMCs, sampled around 5 days after vaccination. The receptor comes from a man over 45 who received an inactivated influenza vaccine.

The CDR3: CASSLPGQETQYF. CDR3 DNA sequence: TGCGCCAGCAGCTTGCCAGGCCAAGAGACCCAGTACTTC. The chain has TRBV5-1 and TRBJ2-5, with D unresolved. V dropped 1 base and J dropped 1 base, with 5 bases sitting between them. The length of the CDR3 is 13 residues. The germline V gene encodes CDR1 SGHRS and CDR2 YFSETQ.